The rows below give T cell receptor beta chains drawn from one sample of a study of human T cells and chemical hapten exposure. Each CDR3 protein gets one entry after TCRdb re-called the RACE reads with MiXCR. This table holds under 300,000 distinct CDR3 sequences, 7.5% to 10% found once. This specimen consisted of whole blood, obtained in connection with sensitization to the hapten diphenylcyclopropenone (DPC). Receptors originate from a middle-aged woman with alopecia areata. Some clones in this sample may be carry-over from other donors' samples. Both conserved end residues are part of each CDR3. The order of the fields is D gene, CDR3 length, V gene, clone size, J gene, CDR3 protein, CDR3 DNA. A D gene is named only where the DNA matches it firmly. Size tells how often a clone was seen (once, few, many) or the class of an expanded clone, and some rows leave it out.

>.|16|TRBV14|few|TRBJ2-3
CASSQEGGTLTDTQYF
TGTGCCAGCAGCCAAGAAGGCGGGACGCTCACAGATACGCAGTATTTT
>.|14|TRBV2|few|TRBJ1-6
CASSGTARGSPLHF
TGTGCCAGCAGTGGAACCGCCCGGGGTTCACCCCTCCACTTT
>TRBD1|12|TRBV18|few|TRBJ2-1
CASSPGTGEQFF
TGTGCCAGCTCGCCGGGGACAGGGGAGCAGTTCTTC
>TRBD2|14|TRBV11-2|few|TRBJ2-4
CASSGTIGFNIQYF
TGTGCCAGCAGCGGGACTATAGGGTTCAACATTCAGTACTTC
>TRBD2|15|TRBV7-2|many|TRBJ2-3
CASSFSGFRADTQYF
TGTGCCAGCAGCTTTAGCGGGTTCAGAGCGGATACGCAGTATTTT
>.|15|TRBV5-1|few|TRBJ2-5
CASSYQLDLRETQYF
TGCGCCAGCAGCTACCAACTAGACCTCCGGGAGACCCAGTACTTC
>.|15|TRBV28|few|TRBJ1-5
CASREGVFAYQPQHF
TGTGCCAGCAGGGAGGGGGTCTTTGCCTATCAGCCCCAGCATTTT
>.|13|TRBV12-3/TRBV12-4|.|TRBJ2-2
CASRNLITGELFF
TGTGCCAGCAGAAACCTGATTACCGGGGAGCTGTTTTTT
>TRBD2|15|TRBV25-1|few|TRBJ2-1
CASRLAGGSYNEQFF
TGTGCCAGCAGGTTAGCGGGAGGCTCCTACAATGAGCAGTTCTTC
>.|14|TRBV2|many|TRBJ2-2
CASSGQRSSGELFF
TGTGCCAGCAGTGGGCAGAGGAGCAGCGGGGAGCTGTTTTTT
>.|12|TRBV29-1|.|TRBJ1-1
CSVGTDNTEAFF
TGCAGCGTTGGGACAGACAACACTGAAGCTTTCTTT